This T cell receptor (beta chain) comes out of a study of blood T cell repertoires in COVID-19. Whole-study context: COVID-19 samples from acute and convalescent phases originated in the United States, Italy and Spain.

Using immunoSEQ multiplex PCR, the repertoire was profiled, and TCRdb retains in-frame clones only, with some absent. The table shows 65,000 to 80,000 clones, with 80% to 90% occurring only once. CDR3 length equals 17 residues. V trimming: 4 bases; J trimming: 6 bases; junction bases outside the gene matches: 8. Germline assignment: CDR1 LNHDA and CDR2 SQIVND (reference sequence). This clone was seen just once. The sequencing sample was made of peripheral blood. The genes are TRBV19 and TRBJ2-4; 14 bases are shared with TRBD2. This receptor was identified in a man aged 50-60 years with active COVID-19. CDR3 DNA sequence: TGTGCCAGTAGTACTGGACTAGCGGGGGGTCATACAAACATTCAGTACTTC. Residues: CASSTGLAGGHTNIQYF.